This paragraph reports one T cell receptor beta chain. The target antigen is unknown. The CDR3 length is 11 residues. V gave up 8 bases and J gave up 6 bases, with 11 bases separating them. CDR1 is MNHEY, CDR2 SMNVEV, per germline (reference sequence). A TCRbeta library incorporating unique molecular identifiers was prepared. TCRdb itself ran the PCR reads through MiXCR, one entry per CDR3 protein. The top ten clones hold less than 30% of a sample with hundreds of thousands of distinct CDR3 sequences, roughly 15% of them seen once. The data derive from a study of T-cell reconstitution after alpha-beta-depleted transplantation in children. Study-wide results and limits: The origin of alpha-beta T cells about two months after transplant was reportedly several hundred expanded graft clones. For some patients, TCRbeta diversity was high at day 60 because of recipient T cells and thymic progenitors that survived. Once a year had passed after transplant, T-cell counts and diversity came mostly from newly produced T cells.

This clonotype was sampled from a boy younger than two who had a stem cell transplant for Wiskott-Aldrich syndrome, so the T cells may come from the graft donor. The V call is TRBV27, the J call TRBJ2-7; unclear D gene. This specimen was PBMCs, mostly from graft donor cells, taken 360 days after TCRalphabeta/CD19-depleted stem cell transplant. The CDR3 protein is CASALGPEQYF. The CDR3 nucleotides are TGTGCCAGCGCCCTAGGCCCCGAGCAGTACTTC.